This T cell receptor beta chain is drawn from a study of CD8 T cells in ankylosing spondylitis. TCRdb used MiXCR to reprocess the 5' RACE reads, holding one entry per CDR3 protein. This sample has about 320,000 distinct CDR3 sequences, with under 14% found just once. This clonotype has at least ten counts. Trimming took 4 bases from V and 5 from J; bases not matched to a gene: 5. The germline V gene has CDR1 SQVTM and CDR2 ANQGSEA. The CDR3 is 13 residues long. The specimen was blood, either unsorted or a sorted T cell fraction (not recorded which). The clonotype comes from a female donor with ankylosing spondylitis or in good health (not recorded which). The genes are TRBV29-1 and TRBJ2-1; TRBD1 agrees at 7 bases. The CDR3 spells CSVGTGDHNEQFF. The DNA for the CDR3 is TGCAGCGTTGGGACAGGCGACCACAATGAGCAGTTCTTC.